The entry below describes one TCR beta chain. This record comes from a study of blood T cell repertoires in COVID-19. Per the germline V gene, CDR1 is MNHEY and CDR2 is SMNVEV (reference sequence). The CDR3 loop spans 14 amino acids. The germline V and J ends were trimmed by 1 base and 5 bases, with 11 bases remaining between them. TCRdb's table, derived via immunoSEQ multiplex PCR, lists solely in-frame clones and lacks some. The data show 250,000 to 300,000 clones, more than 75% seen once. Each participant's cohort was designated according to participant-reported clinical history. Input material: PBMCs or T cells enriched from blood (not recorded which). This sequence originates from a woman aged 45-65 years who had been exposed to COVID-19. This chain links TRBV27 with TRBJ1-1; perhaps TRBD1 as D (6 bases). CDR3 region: CASSLYSGVTEAFF. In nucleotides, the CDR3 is TGTGCCAGCAGTTTATATTCAGGGGTGACTGAAGCTTTCTTT.